This TCR beta chain was captured in a study of blood T cell repertoires in COVID-19. Looking at the study overall: Material from acute and convalescent COVID-19 was sourced from the United States, Italy and Spain. PBMCs, B-cell-depleted T cells, or T cells provided the cDNA or gDNA that made up the material.

Original handling: Nucleated cell number was recorded as an estimate derived from reference gene primer amplification. Sequencing was performed with immunoSEQ multiplex PCR; in TCRdb, only in-frame clones are kept and a portion is missing. The V and J calls and clone size are taken from that table; D and trimming were inferred from the DNA. Among 15,000 or so clones, approximately 86% were seen once, and the ten largest hold roughly 17%. CDR3 length: 16 residues. V dropped 4 bases and J dropped 3; count of bases not matched to a gene: 7. The germline gives CDR1 SGHKS, CDR2 YYEKEE (reference sequence).

This sequence originates from a human donor in a cohort sampled during active COVID-19. The chain joins TRBV5-5 to TRBJ2-1; TRBD2 aligns across 10 bases. Sample: peripheral blood. The CDR3 sequence: CASSDTLAGFYNEQFF. The CDR3 nucleotides read TGTGCCAGCAGCGATACACTAGCGGGGTTCTACAATGAGCAGTTCTTC.